This T cell receptor beta chain was identified in a study of tumor-infiltrating lymphocytes in localized non-small cell lung cancer. For the study at large: From each patient, both tumor and uninvolved lung, non-adjacent to tumor, were sampled. Study-level findings and limits: Tumors had more T cell infiltration than uninvolved lung, per TCRbeta sequencing and CD3 counts. Tumor T-cell fraction was not associated with recurrence-free survival. Technical variation could not be separated from intratumor heterogeneity here.

Germline values: CDR1 MNHNY, CDR2 SVGAGI (reference sequence). V lost 7 bases, J lost 5 bases, and 18 bases lay in between. This CDR3 region has 14 residues. Measured with immunoSEQ multiplex PCR; TCRdb has only the in-frame clones, and not every one. This sample has around 16,000 clones, with 60% to 85% found just once. Note on this clone: The antigen is not known.

The receptor comes from a human donor with non-small cell lung cancer. The sequenced sample was lung tumor tissue. The gene calls are TRBV6-6 and TRBJ2-7, with D unresolved. Here the CDR3 DNA reads TGTGCCAGCATCCCTAGTTCCCGGGCGCACGAGCAGTACTTC. It specifies CASIPSSRAHEQYF.